These 32 T cell receptor beta chains were all obtained from the same sample, sequenced in a study of blood T cells in healthy people across ages. PCR was performed a second time for about 7 to 12 cycles using a sample-barcoded 5' primer and a J-beta primer mix. TCRdb reprocessed the 5' RACE reads via MiXCR and lists one record per CDR3 protein. The sample consists of over 950,000 distinct CDR3 sequences, under 40% of them appearing once. The specimen sequenced was blood. The receptor set was obtained from a man younger than 35 in good health.

This clonotype was counted between two and nine times. This sequence joins TRBV28 and TRBJ1-2, with 8 positions matching TRBD1. V was pared by 5 bases and J by 1 base, with 9 bases of the junction left unmatched. There are 16 residues in the CDR3. Germline V CDR1 and CDR2: MDHEN, SYDVKM. This CDR3 reads CASSPGGLGLNYGYTF. The CDR3 bases are TGTGCCAGCAGTCCAGGGGGCCTCGGGCTTAACTATGGCTACACCTTC.

V and J are TRBV7-8 and TRBJ1-3, with 7 bases lining up with TRBD1. The trim removed 1 base at V and 3 bases at J, leaving 18 bases unmatched. Germline V CDR1 and CDR2: SGHVS, FQNEAQ. This CDR3 comprises 20 residues. The DNA of the CDR3 is TGTGCCAGCAGCTTAGGGTTTATTCACGGGACAGCCGACAATGGAAACACCATATATTTT. It translates to CASSLGFIHGTADNGNTIYF.

This clonotype was detected only a few times. This sequence joins TRBV4-3 and TRBJ1-1; a weak D match, TRBD1 (5 bases). CDR1 is LGHNA and CDR2 is YSLEER in the germline V gene. The CDR3 runs 15 residues. The ends were cut back, 3 bases at V and 0 bases at J, with 11 bases in the middle. CDR3 amino acids: CASSQGGRLNTEAFF. As DNA, the CDR3 is TGCGCCAGCAGCCAGGGGGGACGGCTGAACACTGAAGCTTTCTTT.

There are a few counts of this clonotype. J is TRBJ2-1 and V is TRBV7-2; TRBD1 or TRBD2 may be the D gene (6 bases each). Per the germline V gene, CDR1 is SGHTA and CDR2 is FQGNSA. The CDR3 totals 15 residues. V was cut by 5 bases and J by 5 bases, with 16 bases left in between. CDR3 sequence reads: CASSPSVGGHNEQFF. CDR3 in DNA: TGTGCCAGCAGCCCTTCTGTTGGGGGGCACAATGAGCAGTTCTTC.

The sample holds many counts of this clonotype. The V and J genes are TRBV11-2 and TRBJ2-3; the match to TRBD1 covers 7 bases. Germline V gene lookup returns CDR1 SGHAT and CDR2 FQNNGV. V gave up 3 bases and J gave up 5 bases; unmatched junction bases: 17. The CDR3 runs to 18 residues. CDR3 bases: TGTGCCAGCAGCTTCCTGAAGGGGACAGTCAAGTTGGGAGATACGCAGTATTTT. It yields the protein CASSFLKGTVKLGDTQYF.

The sample holds a few counts of this clonotype. This sequence joins TRBV14 and TRBJ1-4; unclear D gene. The CDR3 is 13 residues long. Trimming took off 4 bases at V and 7 bases at J, with 10 bases between the two ends. Germline V CDR1 and CDR2: SGHDN, FVKESK. CDR3 DNA sequence: TGTGCCAGCAGCCTAGTGGGGAGTGAAAAACTGTTTTTT. Translation gives CASSLVGSEKLFF.

The V and J genes are TRBV7-2 and TRBJ1-1, with 9 bases matching TRBD1. The length of the CDR3 is 15 residues. The germline CDR1 and CDR2 sequences are SGHTA and FQGNSA. V shed 5 bases and J 0 bases; nucleotides not matched to a gene: 4. The CDR3 nucleotides read TGTGCCAGCAGCGACACAGGGGGCATGAACACTGAAGCTTTCTTT. Protein sequence: CASSDTGGMNTEAFF.

This sequence joins TRBV5-5 and TRBJ1-1, with TRBD1 as a possible D gene (6 bases). CDR3 length: 17 amino acids. V lost 0 bases and J 4 bases, leaving 19 bases between the germline ends. Germline V gene sequence: CDR1 SGHKS, CDR2 YYEKEE (reference sequence). The CDR3 sequence is CASSLAGSNRAVTEAFF. CDR3 sequence (DNA): TGTGCCAGCAGCTTGGCTGGGAGCAACAGGGCGGTCACTGAAGCTTTCTTT.

This chain uses TRBV28 with TRBJ2-3; 9 bases fit TRBD2. J lost 2 bases, V lost 4 bases, and 7 bases had no gene match. The CDR3 has 16 residues. In germline, CDR1 is MDHEN, CDR2 SYDVKM. CDR3 region: CASSSLERGDTDTQYF. The CDR3 bases are TGTGCCAGCAGTTCTCTGGAGCGGGGGGACACAGATACGCAGTATTTT.

This clonotype has more than one count but fewer than ten. The CDR3: CASSPRTGAKNEKLFF. The DNA of the CDR3 is TGTGCCAGCAGCCCCCGGACAGGGGCAAAGAATGAAAAACTGTTTTTT. The chain combines TRBV7-2 with TRBJ1-4, with 9 bases that match TRBD1. The germline gives CDR1 SGHTA, CDR2 FQGNSA. V dropped 5 bases and J dropped 5; count of bases not matched to a gene: 9. The CDR3 extends over 16 amino acids.

V is TRBV10-3 and J is TRBJ1-4; D is unresolved. The germline CDR1 and CDR2 sequences are ENHRY and SYGVKD. The CDR3 runs 14 residues. V lost 4 bases to trimming and J lost 6 bases, with 12 bases between them. DNA of the CDR3: TGTGCCATCAGTGGTGCCGGGCCCGATGAAAAACTGTTTTTT. It translates to CAISGAGPDEKLFF.

J is TRBJ2-5 and V is TRBV7-9; possibly TRBD2 for D (5 bases). This CDR3 contains 14 residues. Per the germline V gene, CDR1 is SEHNR and CDR2 is FQNEAQ (reference sequence). Trimming shortened V by 1 base and J by 2 bases, and 8 bases separated the two germline ends. The CDR3 DNA is TGTGCCAGCAGCTTAGTGGACTGGCAAGAGACCCAGTACTTC. It encodes CASSLVDWQETQYF.

The V gene is TRBV19, the J gene TRBJ1-5; D gene unclear. CDR1 and CDR2 (germline): LNHDA, SQIVND (reference sequence). The CDR3 is 13 residues long. V was trimmed by 3 bases and J by 3 bases, leaving 6 bases between them. CDR3 bases: TGTGCCAGTAGTATCGGCCCCAATCAGCCCCAGCATTTT. As protein: CASSIGPNQPQHF.

This clonotype has only a few counts. The CDR3 nucleotides are TGTGCCAGCAGGAGGGACAGTCCTTCACCCCTCCACTTT. This translates into CASRRDSPSPLHF. V usage is TRBV2 and J usage is TRBJ1-6, with 7 positions matching TRBD1. CDR3 length: 13 amino acids. Germline CDR1 and CDR2: SNHLY and FYNNEI. The ends lost 6 bases at V and 9 bases at J; junction bases unmatched: 5.

In its sample, this clonotype was seen a few times. The gene calls are TRBV6-1 and TRBJ1-2; tentatively, D is TRBD1 (5 bases). The CDR3 runs to 16 residues. Deletions cut 1 base from V and 4 bases from J, with 16 bases between. Per germline, CDR1 MNHNS and CDR2 SASEGT. The CDR3 DNA follows: TGTGCCAGCAGTGAAGTTCGGGGGTCGGTGGGCTATGGCTACACCTTC. It specifies CASSEVRGSVGYGYTF.

This clonotype was counted only a few times. The chain is built from TRBV29-1 and TRBJ1-2; TRBD1 might be the D (6 bases). This CDR3 has 15 amino acids. Germline V gene data show CDR1 as SQVTM and CDR2 as ANQGSEA. Trimming removed 1 base at V and 4 bases at J, with 16 bases between. The CDR3 loop is CSVEGDIGPSYGYTF. In DNA, the CDR3 is TGCAGCGTTGAAGGGGACATAGGCCCTAGCTATGGCTACACCTTC.

This chain's CDR3 is CASSLDGLKGNSPLHF. The CDR3 coding sequence is TGTGCCAGCAGCTTAGATGGCCTGAAGGGTAATTCACCCCTCCACTTT. The chain combines TRBV7-9 with TRBJ1-6, with D unresolved. The ends were cut back, 1 base at V and 6 bases at J, with 13 bases in the middle. Germline lookup yields CDR1 SEHNR and CDR2 FQNEAQ (reference sequence). This CDR3 has 16 residues. The variable domain in full, completed from reference TRBV7-9 and TRBJ1-6, reads DTGVSQNPRHKITKRGQNVTFRCDPISEHNRLYWYRQTLGQGPEFLTYFQNEAQLEKSRLLSDRFSAERPKGSFSTLEIQRTEQGDSAMYLCASSLDGLKGNSPLHFGNGTRLTVT.

The chain carries TRBV11-2 and TRBJ2-6; D may be TRBD1 (6 bases). The CDR3 loop spans 16 amino acids. Germline V gene sequence: CDR1 SGHAT, CDR2 FQNNGV. Trimming pared 7 bases from V and 2 bases from J, leaving 15 bases between. CDR3: CASTYDRMTGANVLTF. The CDR3 bases are TGTGCCAGCACCTATGACAGGATGACTGGGGCCAACGTCCTGACTTTC.

A note on this clonotype: A much larger clone lies a single base off, so this may be a read error. J is TRBJ1-4 and V is TRBV6-6; 7 nucleotides line up with TRBD1. The CDR3 is made up of 14 amino acids. CDR1 is MNHNY and CDR2 is SVGAGI in the germline V gene (reference sequence). V lost 6 bases, J lost 4 bases, and 5 bases stayed unmatched. CDR3 region: CASRPGTVNEKLFF. The CDR3 nucleotides read TGTGCCAGCAGGCCCGGGACAGTTAATGAAAAACTGTTTTTT.

V gene TRBV7-2 combines with J gene TRBJ1-4, with D possibly TRBD1 on 5 matching bases. Between the trimmed V and J ends, which lost 2 bases and 7 bases, there was a span of 17 bases. CDR1 and CDR2 from the germline V gene are SGHTA and FQGNSA. CDR3 length: 16 amino acids. CDR3 protein: CASSLNYLDGGEKLFF. The DNA for the CDR3 is TGTGCCAGCAGCTTAAATTACCTCGATGGGGGTGAAAAACTGTTTTTT. The full variable domain, completed using reference TRBV7-2 and TRBJ1-4, is GAGVSQSPSNKVTEKGKDVELRCDPISGHTALYWYRQSLGQGLEFLIYFQGNSAPDKSGLPSDRFSAERTGGSVSTLTIQRTQQEDSAVYLCASSLNYLDGGEKLFFGSGTQLSVL.

The J gene is TRBJ1-1, the V gene TRBV5-1, with D possibly TRBD1 on 6 matching bases. Germline-derived CDR1 and CDR2 are SGHRS and YFSETQ. The CDR3 sequence is 16 residues long. Trimming pared 4 bases from V and 0 bases from J, leaving 16 bases between. CDR3 protein: CASSVGAQTMNTEAFF. The CDR3 DNA follows: TGCGCCAGCAGCGTGGGGGCGCAGACAATGAACACTGAAGCTTTCTTT.

The V call is TRBV14, the J call TRBJ1-4; 8 bases agree with TRBD1. Germline values: CDR1 SGHDN, CDR2 FVKESK. This CDR3 spans 14 amino acids. The trim removed 6 bases at V and 7 bases at J, leaving 7 bases unmatched. Here the CDR3 DNA reads TGTGCCAGCAGACGGACAGGGTTTGGTGAAAAACTGTTTTTT. It translates to CASRRTGFGEKLFF.

This clonotype appeared a few times. V and J are TRBV7-3 and TRBJ2-3; 11 nucleotides agree with TRBD2. Germline loops: CDR1 SGHTA, CDR2 FQGTGA. This CDR3 has 20 residues. The V gene end was trimmed by 0 bases and the J gene end by 0 bases; junction bases not matched to a gene: 11. In DNA form, the CDR3 reads TGTGCCAGCAGCTTAACGCCCACGAGACTAGCGGGGACTAGCACAGATACGCAGTATTTT. It specifies CASSLTPTRLAGTSTDTQYF.

The rearrangement joins TRBV12-3 or TRBV12-4 to TRBJ1-5; 9 bases are a match to TRBD1. The CDR3 sequence is 15 residues long. The V and J ends lost 7 bases and 9 bases, in that order; junction bases with no gene match: 13. The CDR3 is CASKSGTGTVGPQHF. The CDR3 DNA reads as TGTGCCAGCAAGTCCGGGACAGGGACCGTGGGGCCCCAGCATTTT.

This clonotype has just one count. This chain links TRBV18 with TRBJ1-4; a possible D gene is TRBD1 (6 bases). The germline gives CDR1 KGHSH, CDR2 LQKENI. CDR3 length: 15 amino acids. Trimming took off 6 bases at V and 6 bases at J, with 17 bases between the two ends. In DNA, the CDR3 is TGTGCCAGCTCCCTTCGAGGAGGGGGTGATGAAAAACTGTTTTTT. This gives the protein CASSLRGGGDEKLFF.

The V and J genes are TRBV4-3 and TRBJ2-7, with D perhaps TRBD1 (6 bases). The CDR3 extends over 15 amino acids. V was shortened by 0 bases and J by 1 base, with 10 bases between the two germline ends. Germline lookup yields CDR1 LGHNA and CDR2 YSLEER. The DNA of the CDR3 is TGCGCCAGCAGCCAAGAGGGGACACCATCCTACGAGCAGTACTTC. This translates into CASSQEGTPSYEQYF.

The rearrangement uses TRBV7-9 and TRBJ2-3; perhaps D is TRBD1 or TRBD2 (5 bases each). Trimming left V 6 bases short and J 8 bases short, with 18 bases between. The CDR3 runs to 14 residues. CDR1 is SEHNR, CDR2 FQNEAQ, per germline (reference sequence). The CDR3 DNA is TGTGCCAGCAGTCAGGGAGATACTCGGGGTACGCAGTATTTT. Encoded protein: CASSQGDTRGTQYF.

This clonotype has more than one count but fewer than ten. The rearrangement uses TRBV7-2 and TRBJ2-7; 9 nucleotides agree with TRBD2. This CDR3 is built from 14 residues. Unmatched junction bases numbered 4, after V lost 5 bases and J lost 2 bases. Germline assignment: CDR1 SGHTA and CDR2 FQGNSA. The CDR3 loop is CASSQLAGPYEQYF. CDR3 DNA sequence: TGTGCCAGCAGCCAACTAGCGGGTCCCTACGAGCAGTACTTC.

The V gene is TRBV4-1, the J gene TRBJ2-3; D possibly corresponds to TRBD2 (5 bases). V lost 2 bases and J 0 bases, leaving 9 bases between the germline ends. Germline V gene data show CDR1 as MGHRA and CDR2 as YSYEKL. This CDR3 comprises 15 residues. The CDR3 reads CASSQYEGSTDTQYF. The CDR3 region has the DNA TGCGCCAGCAGCCAATATGAGGGCAGCACAGATACGCAGTATTTT.

V usage is TRBV5-1 and J usage is TRBJ1-1, with 9 bases fitting TRBD1. The CDR3 consists of 13 residues. The junction had 3 bases not matched to a gene; V was cut back by 2 bases and J by 7 bases. Germline V lookup: CDR1 SGHRS, CDR2 YFSETQ. The DNA for the CDR3 is TGCGCCAGCAGCTTACAGGGGGCGGATGAAGCTTTCTTT. It translates to CASSLQGADEAFF. Full variable domain (missing parts from reference TRBV5-1 and TRBJ1-1): KAGVTQTPRYLIKTRGQQVTLSCSPISGHRSVSWYQQTPGQGLQFLFEYFSETQRNKGNFPGRFSGRQFSNSRSEMNVSTLELGDSALYLCASSLQGADEAFFGQGTRLTVV.

This clonotype was counted between two and nine times. The chain links TRBV12-3 or TRBV12-4 to TRBJ2-1; a weak D match, TRBD2 (6 bases). Trimming left V 5 bases short and J 8 bases short, with 13 bases between. The CDR3 is 13 residues long. CDR3 sequence: CASSAGSWDEQFF. The CDR3 DNA reads TGTGCCAGCAGTGCGGGGTCCTGGGATGAGCAGTTCTTC.

The chain links TRBV29-1 to TRBJ1-1; no firm D call. Germline values: CDR1 SQVTM, CDR2 ANQGSEA. V lost 3 bases, J lost 0 bases, and 17 bases lay in between. CDR3 length equals 16 residues. DNA of the CDR3: TGCAGCGTTGAGGAAGCGACGGCAGTAATGAACACTGAAGCTTTCTTT. It translates to CSVEEATAVMNTEAFF. The full variable domain, rest sourced from reference TRBV29-1 and TRBJ1-1, is SAVISQKPSRDICQRGTSLTIQCQVDSQVTMMFWYRQQPGQSLTLIATANQGSEATYESGFVIDKFPISRPNLTFSTLTVSNMSPEDSSIYLCSVEEATAVMNTEAFFGQGTRLTVV.